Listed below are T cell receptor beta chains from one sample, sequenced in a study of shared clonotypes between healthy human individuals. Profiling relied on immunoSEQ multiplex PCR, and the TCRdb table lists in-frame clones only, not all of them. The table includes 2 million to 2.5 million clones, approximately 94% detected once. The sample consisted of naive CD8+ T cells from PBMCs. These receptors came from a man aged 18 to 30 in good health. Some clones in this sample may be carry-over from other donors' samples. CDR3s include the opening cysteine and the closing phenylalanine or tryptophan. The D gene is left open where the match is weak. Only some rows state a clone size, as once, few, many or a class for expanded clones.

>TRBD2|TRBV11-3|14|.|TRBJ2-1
TGTGCCAGCAGCTTAGACCAGCGGGAGAATGAGCAGTTCTTC
CASSLDQRENEQFF
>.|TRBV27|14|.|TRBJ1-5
TGTGCCAGCAGTTTAACGGGGGCACGGCAGCCCCAGCATTTT
CASSLTGARQPQHF
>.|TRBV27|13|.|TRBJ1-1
TGTGCCAGCAGTTCCGGGATGGCCACTGAAGCTTTCTTT
CASSSGMATEAFF
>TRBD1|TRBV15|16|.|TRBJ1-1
TGTGCCACCAGCAGGGGACAGGGAGCAATGAACACTGAAGCTTTCTTT
CATSRGQGAMNTEAFF
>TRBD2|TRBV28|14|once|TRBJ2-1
TGTGCCAGCAGTAGGAGCGGGGCTTACAATGAGCAGTTCTTC
CASSRSGAYNEQFF
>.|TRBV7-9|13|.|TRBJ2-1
TGTGCCAGCAGCTTAGCTCTAGGTAATGAGCAGTTCTTC
CASSLALGNEQFF
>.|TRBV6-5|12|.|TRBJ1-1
TGTGCCAGCAGGATAGCTGGGGGTGAAGCTTTCTTT
CASRIAGGEAFF
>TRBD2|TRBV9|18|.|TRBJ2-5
TGTGCCAGCAGCGTAGCCAGAGCGGGAGGGGGTCAGCAAGAGACCCAGTACTTC
CASSVARAGGGQQETQYF
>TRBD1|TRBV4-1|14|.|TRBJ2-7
TGCGCCAGCAGCCCTGGACAGGGGAACTACGAGCAGTACTTC
CASSPGQGNYEQYF
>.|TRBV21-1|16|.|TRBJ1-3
TGTGCCAGCAGCGACCGGAGACAGGTTCTAGGAAACACCATATATTTT
CASSDRRQVLGNTIYF
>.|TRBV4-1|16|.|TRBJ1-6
TGCGCCAGCAGCCAGGGGGGTGGAGGGAAGGGTTCACCCCTCCACTTT
CASSQGGGGKGSPLHF
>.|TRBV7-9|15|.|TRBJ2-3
TGTGCCAGCAGCCCCGTTCTAGGGATCACAGATACGCAGTATTTT
CASSPVLGITDTQYF
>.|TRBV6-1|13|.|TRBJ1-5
TGTGCCAGCAGTCAGGGTCGGGGACAGCCCCAGCATTTT
CASSQGRGQPQHF
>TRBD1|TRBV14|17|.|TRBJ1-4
TGTGCCAGCAGCCAAGACATCCGGGACAGACCTAATGAAAAACTGTTTTTT
CASSQDIRDRPNEKLFF